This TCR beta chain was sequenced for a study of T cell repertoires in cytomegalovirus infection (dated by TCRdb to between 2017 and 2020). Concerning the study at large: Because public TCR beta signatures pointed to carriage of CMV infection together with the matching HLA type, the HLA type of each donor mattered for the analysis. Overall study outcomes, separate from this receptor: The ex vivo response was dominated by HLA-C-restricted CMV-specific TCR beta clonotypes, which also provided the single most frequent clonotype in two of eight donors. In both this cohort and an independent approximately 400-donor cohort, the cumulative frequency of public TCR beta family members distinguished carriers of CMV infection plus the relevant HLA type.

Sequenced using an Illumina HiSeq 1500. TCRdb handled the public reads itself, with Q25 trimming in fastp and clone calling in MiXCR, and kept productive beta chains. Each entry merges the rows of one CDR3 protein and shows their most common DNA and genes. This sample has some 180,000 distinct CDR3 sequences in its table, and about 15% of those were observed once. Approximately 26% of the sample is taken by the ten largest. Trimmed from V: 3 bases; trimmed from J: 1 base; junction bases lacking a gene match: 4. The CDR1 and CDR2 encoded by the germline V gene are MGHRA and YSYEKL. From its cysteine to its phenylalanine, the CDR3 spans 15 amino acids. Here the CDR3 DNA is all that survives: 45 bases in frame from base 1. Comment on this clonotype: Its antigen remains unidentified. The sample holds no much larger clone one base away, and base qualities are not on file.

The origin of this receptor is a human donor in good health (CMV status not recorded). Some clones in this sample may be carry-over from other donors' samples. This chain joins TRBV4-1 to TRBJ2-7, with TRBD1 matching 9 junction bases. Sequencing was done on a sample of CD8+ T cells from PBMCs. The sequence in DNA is TGCGCCAGCAGCCATACCGGGACAGGGTCCTACGAGCAGTACTTC. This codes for CASSHTGTGSYEQYF.